This record covers a single TCR beta chain. Its matching antigen is unknown. The repertoire was sequenced with immunoSEQ multiplex PCR; TCRdb's copy has only in-frame clones and lacks some. Seen here are tens of thousands of clones, 70% to 90% observed once, and the top ten hold roughly 16%. Systemic immunosuppression or a history of autoimmune disease excluded patients. The data are from a study of OX40 agonist ivuxolimab in advanced cancers. Whole-study context: Patients' therapy was ivuxolimab, an antibody that acts as an agonist of OX40 (CD134). Study-wide results and caveats: By week 6 at 0.1 to 3.0 mg/kg, blood CD4+ and CD8+ T cells had expanded clonally.

This CDR3 comprises 14 residues. Germline V lookup: CDR1 MNHEY, CDR2 SVGAGI. V was trimmed by 10 bases and J by 5 bases, leaving 20 bases between them. The TCR was taken from an adult with an advanced solid tumor such as melanoma, head and neck, liver or kidney cancer. This material consisted of CD4+ or CD8+ T cells sorted from blood, taken in a trial of the OX40 agonist ivuxolimab. The chain joins TRBV6-5 to TRBJ1-2; weak D call: TRBD1 (5 bases). In DNA form, the CDR3 reads TGTGCCATAGGACCGGGACTCTCCTTTTATGGCTACACCTTC. Its translation is CAIGPGLSFYGYTF.